These T cell receptor beta chains were read from a single sample in a study of blood T cell repertoires in COVID-19. TCRdb's table, derived via immunoSEQ multiplex PCR, lists solely in-frame clones and lacks some. In the table there are 450,000 to 600,000 clones, 87% of which are singletons. The sequencing input was PBMCs or T cells enriched from blood (not recorded which). These receptors all come from a woman between 18 and 29 years old who had recovered from COVID-19. Each CDR3 is given with its conserved first and last residue. Each record gives: J gene, D gene, V gene, clone size, CDR3 protein, CDR3 DNA. D genes are given only for firm matches. A clone size is listed for some rows: how often the clone was seen (once, few, many), or a class if it is expanded.

>TRBJ2-1|TRBD2|TRBV11-1|once
CASSLGRGGPVWQFF
TGTGCCAGCAGCTTAGGGCGGGGGGGCCCGGTTTGGCAGTTCTTC
>TRBJ1-4|.|TRBV30|.
CAWSVRGRDNEKLFF
TGTGCCTGGAGTGTAAGAGGCAGGGATAACGAAAAACTGTTTTTT
>TRBJ2-3|.|TRBV30|.
CAWSVLAMTDTQYF
TGTGCCTGGAGTGTACTAGCCATGACTGATACGCAGTATTTT
>TRBJ2-3|TRBD2|TRBV7-3|.
CASSLGLAGGPDTQYF
TGTGCCAGCAGCTTGGGACTAGCGGGGGGCCCAGATACGCAGTATTTT
>TRBJ1-2|TRBD1|TRBV5-5|.
CASSLATGIRGYTF
TGTGCCAGCAGCTTGGCGACAGGGATCCGAGGCTACACCTTC
>TRBJ2-1|.|TRBV28|few
CASSFTGENNEQFF
TGTGCCAGCAGTTTTACGGGGGAAAACAATGAGCAGTTCTTC
>TRBJ1-2|.|TRBV2|.
CASSGIQGIYGYTF
TGTGCCAGCAGTGGAATTCAGGGGATCTATGGCTACACCTTC
>TRBJ1-2|.|TRBV2|.
CASSATQGTTRHGYTF
TGTGCCAGCAGTGCGACCCAGGGGACTACTCGTCATGGCTACACCTTC
>TRBJ2-1|TRBD2|TRBV19|few
CASIPPGGGEQFF
TGTGCCAGTATACCCCCGGGGGGGGGAGAGCAGTTCTTC
>TRBJ1-6|.|TRBV9|.
CASSVNPDSPGGNSPLHF
TGTGCCAGCAGCGTAAATCCGGACAGCCCGGGAGGTAATTCACCCCTCCACTTT
>TRBJ1-2|TRBD1|TRBV24-1|.
CATSDSDRDYGYTF
TGTGCCACCAGTGATTCCGACAGGGACTATGGCTACACCTTC
>TRBJ1-1|.|TRBV28|.
CASSLGKNTEAFF
TGTGCCAGCAGTTTGGGCAAGAACACTGAAGCTTTCTTT
>TRBJ1-4|TRBD1|TRBV5-4|once
CASSLRSGTVEGTEKLFF
TGTGCCAGCAGCTTGCGATCCGGGACAGTGGAGGGTACCGAAAAACTGTTTTTT
>TRBJ2-7|.|TRBV28|.
CASRTGTGLFGSYYEQYF
TGTGCCAGCAGAACGGGGACTGGGCTGTTCGGGTCTTACTACGAGCAGTACTTC
>TRBJ2-5|.|TRBV19|.
CASSFSGQETQYF
TGTGCCAGTAGTTTTTCGGGCCAAGAGACCCAGTACTTC
>TRBJ1-2|.|TRBV11-2|.
CASSPGGRGYGYTF
TGTGCCAGCAGCCCGGGGGGACGTGGATATGGCTACACCTTC
>TRBJ2-5|TRBD2|TRBV28|.
CASSLAGGLQETQYF
TGTGCCAGCAGTTTGGCGGGGGGTCTCCAAGAGACCCAGTACTTC
>TRBJ2-5|.|TRBV6-1|few
CASSEATGSDQETQYF
TGTGCCAGCAGTGAAGCAACAGGATCCGACCAAGAGACCCAGTACTTC
>TRBJ1-1|.|TRBV28|.
CASSAINTQYMNTEAFF
TGTGCCAGCAGCGCCATTAACACACAGTACATGAACACTGAAGCTTTCTTT